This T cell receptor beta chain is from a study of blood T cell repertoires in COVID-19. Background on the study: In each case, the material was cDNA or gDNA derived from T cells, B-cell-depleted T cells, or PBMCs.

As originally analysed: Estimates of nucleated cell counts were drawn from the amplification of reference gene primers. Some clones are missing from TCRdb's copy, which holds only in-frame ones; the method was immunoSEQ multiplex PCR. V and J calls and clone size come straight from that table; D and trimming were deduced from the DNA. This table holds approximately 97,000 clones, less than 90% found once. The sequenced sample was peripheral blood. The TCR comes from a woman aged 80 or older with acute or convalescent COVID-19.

CDR3 loop: CASSFQASYEQYF. CDR3 in DNA: TGCGCCAGCAGCTTCCAGGCCTCCTACGAGCAGTACTTC. The chain is built from TRBV5-1 and TRBJ2-7; D not certain. Germline CDR1 and CDR2: SGHRS and YFSETQ. V lost 2 bases and J 0 bases, leaving 6 bases between the germline ends. The CDR3 loop spans 13 amino acids.